This TCR beta chain is drawn from a study of T cells in Graves' hyperthyroidism and ophthalmopathy. Study-wide results and limits: Most thyroid clonotypes expanded above 0.001 were also detected in blood.

A note on this clonotype: Antigen unknown.

Diagnoses used clinical symptoms, serum thyroxine and TRAb, thyroid ultrasound and orbital computed tomography. Using 10 ml of fresh peripheral blood, PBMCs were prepared. It was RNA transcripts that yielded the amplified TCR beta CDR3 regions. With the HTBI primer set, the TCR CDR3 went through a first round of RT-PCR. TCRdb redid the calling of the multiplex PCR reads with MiXCR, one entry per CDR3 protein. Of under 800,000 distinct CDR3 sequences in the sample, around 15% were seen once. The CDR3 totals 14 residues. With 7 bases removed from V and 2 bases from J, the gap between germline ends came to 11 bases. Germline-derived CDR1 and CDR2 are SNHLY and FYNNEI.

Sample: blood. The gene calls are TRBV2 and TRBJ2-2, with D perhaps TRBD2 (6 bases). The source of this sequence is a young woman with Graves' hyperthyroidism. This chain's CDR3 is CASISGDNTGELFF. For the CDR3, the DNA is TGTGCCAGCATCTCGGGGGATAACACCGGGGAGCTGTTTTTT. Full variable domain (rest looked up from reference TRBV2 and TRBJ2-2): EPEVTQTPSHQVTQMGQEVILRCVPISNHLYFYWYRQILGQKVEFLVSFYNNEISEKSEIFDDQFSVERPDGSNFTLKIRSTKLEDSAMYFCASISGDNTGELFFGEGSRLTVL.